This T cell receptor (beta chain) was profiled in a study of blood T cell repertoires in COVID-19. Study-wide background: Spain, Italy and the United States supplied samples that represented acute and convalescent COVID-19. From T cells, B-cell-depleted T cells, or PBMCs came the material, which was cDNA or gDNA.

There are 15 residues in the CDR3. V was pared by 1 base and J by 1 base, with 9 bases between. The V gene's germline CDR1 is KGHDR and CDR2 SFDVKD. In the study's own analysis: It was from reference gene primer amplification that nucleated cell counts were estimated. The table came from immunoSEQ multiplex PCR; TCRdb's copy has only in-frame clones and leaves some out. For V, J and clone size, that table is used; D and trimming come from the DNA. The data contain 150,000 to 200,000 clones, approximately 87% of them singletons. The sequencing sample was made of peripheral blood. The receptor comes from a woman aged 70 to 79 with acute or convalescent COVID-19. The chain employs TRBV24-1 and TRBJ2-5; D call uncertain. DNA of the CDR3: TGTGCCACCAGTGATTTTCAGGTCGGCCAAGAGACCCAGTACTTC. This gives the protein CATSDFQVGQETQYF.